The T cell receptor beta chain described here comes from a study of molecular identifiers for immune sequencing clone quantification. The germline gives CDR1 MNHEY, CDR2 SVGAGI. Between the trimmed V and J ends, which lost 2 bases and 3 bases, there was a span of 8 bases. This CDR3 contains 14 residues. In TCRdb, the PCR reads were re-called with MiXCR into one record per CDR3 protein. The profile shows about 630,000 distinct CDR3 sequences, around 25% of them singletons. As CD8+CD4-CCR7+CD45RA+ cells, naive CD8 T cells were sorted. Sequencing was done on a sample of naive CD8+ T cells from blood, with Jurkat cell RNA spiked in. Subset here: FACS-sorted CD8+CD4-CCR7+CD45RA+ naive T cells. This chain uses TRBV6-5 with TRBJ1-3; unclear D gene. The clonotype was recovered from a human donor in good health. Some libraries in this study had Jurkat cell RNA spiked in. CDR3 amino acids: CASSYRVYGNTIYF. Here the CDR3 DNA reads TGTGCCAGCAGTTACAGGGTCTATGGAAACACCATATATTTT.